This T cell receptor beta chain is from a study of PD-L1 blockade in urothelial cancer (dated by TCRdb to 2015 to 2018). Some background on the complete study: Every patient began therapy around 2014 and was given atezolizumab 1,200 mg intravenously every 3 weeks. Pretreatment tumor samples, along with matched peripheral blood collected serially before and after atezolizumab treatment, underwent TCR sequencing. An exploratory multi-omic analysis was conducted of the somatic, immune and clinical correlates of response to PD-L1 blockade with atezolizumab in urothelial cancer. About nine tenths of the roughly 29 patients were identified as males with urothelial cancer of bladder origin, and a prior smoking history was reported by 18 of 29 patients. Blood samples were analyzed at two time points: 3 weeks after treatment start (second dose) and 6 weeks after treatment start. Blood samples gave a median of about 150,000 T cells and 80,000 or so unique TCRs, with a median clonality of roughly 0.08. Roughly nine patients achieved durable clinical benefit and roughly 20 did not. Durable clinical benefit was defined as progression-free survival longer than 6 months, and TCR features were also tested against progression-free and overall survival. Pretreatment blood TCR-seq was available for 30 or so patients, at least one posttreatment blood collection was obtained for 24 patients, and tumor TCR-seq was available for 24 patients. In the same patients, whole exome sequencing and RNA sequencing of pretreatment tumors were performed in addition to TCR sequencing. Patients had an ECOG performance status of 0 or 1 and had received between 0 and 3 prior chemotherapy regimens. Overall results and qualifications from the work: At 3 weeks after the start of treatment, tumor-associated TCR clones in peripheral blood had expanded more in patients with durable benefit (n of about 20, p = 0.022). Because of the small sample size (n ≈ 27) and the many exploratory analyses performed, the results are intended to be regarded as hypothesis-generating. Improved progression-free and overall survival was found to be associated with pretreatment peripheral blood TCR clonality below the median.

As to this clone: Its antigen remains unidentified. Base qualities were left out, and no much larger clone turns up one base away. The same CDR3 also results from other DNA sequences found in this sample.

The sample's time point label is to be understood as: peripheral blood 6 weeks after treatment start. A cohort of about 30 patients with locally advanced or metastatic urothelial carcinoma, treated at Memorial Sloan Kettering on a trial protocol, was included. Peripheral blood mononuclear cells were collected pretreatment and during treatment, at between 1 and 8 total time points per patient. The Qiagen DNeasy Blood extraction kit was used to purify genomic DNA from total PBMCs and tumor samples. PBMCs were collected pretreatment and during treatment, and were isolated and stored as previously described. Each PCR received spiked-in synthetic TCR analog templates so that absolute template abundance could be estimated from read counts. TCRbeta CDR3 regions were amplified from genomic DNA with bias-controlled V and J gene primers using the immunoSEQ assay. Rearranged TCRbeta segments were sequenced at approximately 20X coverage. From the authors' description of their analysis: Clustering was used to correct sequencing errors, and CDR3s were annotated against IMGT so that V, D and J genes could be assigned. Only productive TCRbeta rearrangements were used in downstream analyses, excluding out-of-frame or stop-codon sequences. Clonality was calculated as one minus the Shannon entropy normalized by the log of the number of unique productive sequences. Clones differing between time points or between blood and tumor were identified by Fisher's exact test with Benjamini-Hochberg correction at adjusted p below 0.01. The immuneACCESS repertoire file appears here via TCRdb, limited to in-frame rearrangements. These files lack a portion of the clones; in checked studies, under half of the deficit traces to unresolved V genes, and the cause of the others is not known. For V, J and clone size, that table is used; D and trimming come from the DNA. The sample profile shows around 47,000 clones; roughly four fifths of them were found once. Less than 15% of the sample belongs to the ten largest clones.

V is pared back by 4 bases and J by 5 bases, with 14 bases lying between the germline termini. The CDR1 and CDR2 encoded by the germline V gene are MGHRA and YSYEKL. The CDR3 covers 14 residues, taking in both the cysteine and the phenylalanine. The only DNA kept is the CDR3, 42 bases in frame from the first base. In this chain, TRBV4-1 is recombined with TRBJ1-2, with TRBD1 perhaps the D gene, on 6 matching bases. The origin of this receptor is a man aged 55 to 70 with urothelial cancer. The sequenced sample was PBMCs, obtained around atezolizumab (anti-PD-L1) treatment. CDR3 reads: CASSPGHSSYGYTF. The DNA reads as follows: TGCGCCAGCAGCCCGGGACATTCGTCATATGGCTACACCTTC.